In its sample, the clone carrying this TCR beta chain was seen a few times. The entry originates in a study of graft-versus-host responses after intestinal transplantation. Study details: Uniformly, recipients were administered anti-thymocyte globulin induction with subsequent tacrolimus and steroids for three to four years.

Deletions cut 4 bases from V and 4 bases from J, with 14 bases between. The CDR3 is 14 residues long. Germline CDR1 MNHNS, CDR2 SASEGT. Profiling relied on immunoSEQ multiplex PCR, and the TCRdb table lists in-frame clones only, not all of them. Among 2,300 or so clones listed, under 30% were seen once. This chain joins TRBV6-1 and TRBJ2-7; TRBD2 might be the D (6 bases). The clonotype comes from a human patient who was an organ donor for intestinal transplantation. The material was alloreactive CD4+ T cells from a mixed lymphocyte reaction culture, obtained before transplantation. Described subset: CFSE-low proliferating T cells sorted from roughly 6-day pre-transplant mixed lymphocyte reaction (GvH or HvG direction). CDR3 protein: CASSGRAAGYEQYF. The CDR3 region has the DNA TGTGCCAGCAGTGGCCGGGCCGCGGGGTACGAGCAGTACTTC.